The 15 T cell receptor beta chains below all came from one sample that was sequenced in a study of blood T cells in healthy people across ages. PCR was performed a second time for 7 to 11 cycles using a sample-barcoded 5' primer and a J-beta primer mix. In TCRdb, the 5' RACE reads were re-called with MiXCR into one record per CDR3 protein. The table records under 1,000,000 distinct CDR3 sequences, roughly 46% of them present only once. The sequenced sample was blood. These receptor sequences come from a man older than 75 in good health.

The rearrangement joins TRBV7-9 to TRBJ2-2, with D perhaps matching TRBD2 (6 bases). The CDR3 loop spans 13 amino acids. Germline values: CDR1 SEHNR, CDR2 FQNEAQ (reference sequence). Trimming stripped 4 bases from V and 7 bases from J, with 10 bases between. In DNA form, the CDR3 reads TGTGCCAGCAGCTCGGGGACTGGCGGGGAGCTGTTTTTT. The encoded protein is CASSSGTGGELFF.

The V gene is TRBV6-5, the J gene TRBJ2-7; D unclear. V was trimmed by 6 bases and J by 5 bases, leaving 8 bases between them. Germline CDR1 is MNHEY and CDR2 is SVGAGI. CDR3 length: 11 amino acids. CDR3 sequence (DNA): TGTGCCAGCAGGCGACTCAACGAGCAGTACTTC. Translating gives CASRRLNEQYF.

CDR3 sequence reads: CASSVAPGTEAFF. For the CDR3, the DNA is TGTGCCAGCAGCGTCGCCCCGGGCACTGAAGCTTTCTTT. V and J are TRBV9 and TRBJ1-1; no clear D gene. Trimming left V 2 bases short and J 4 bases short, with 9 bases between. This CDR3 has 13 amino acids. Germline values: CDR1 SGDLS, CDR2 YYNGEE. The entire variable domain, with the rest obtained from reference TRBV9 and TRBJ1-1, is as follows: DSGVTQTPKHLITATGQRVTLRCSPRSGDLSVYWYQQSLDQGLQFLIQYYNGEERAKGNILERFSAQQFPDLHSELNLSSLELGDSALYFCASSVAPGTEAFFGQGTRLTVV.

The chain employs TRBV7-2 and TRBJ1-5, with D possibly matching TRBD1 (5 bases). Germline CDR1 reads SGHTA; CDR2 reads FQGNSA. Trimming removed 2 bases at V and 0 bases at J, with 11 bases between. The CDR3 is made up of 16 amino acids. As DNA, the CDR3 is TGTGCCAGCAGCTTATGGGGGGGGGATAGCAATCAGCCCCAGCATTTT. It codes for CASSLWGGDSNQPQHF.

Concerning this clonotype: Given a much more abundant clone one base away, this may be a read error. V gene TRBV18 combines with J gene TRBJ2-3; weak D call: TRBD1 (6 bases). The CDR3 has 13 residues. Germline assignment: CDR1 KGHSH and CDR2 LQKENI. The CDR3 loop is CAGSPGVTDTQYF. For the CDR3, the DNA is TGTGCCGGCTCACCAGGGGTCACAGATACGCAGTATTTT.

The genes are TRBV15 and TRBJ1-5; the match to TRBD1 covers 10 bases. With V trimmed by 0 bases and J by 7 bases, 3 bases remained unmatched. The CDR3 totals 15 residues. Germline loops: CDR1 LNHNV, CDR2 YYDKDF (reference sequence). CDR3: CATSREGTGVQPQHF. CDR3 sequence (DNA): TGTGCCACCAGCAGAGAAGGGACAGGGGTACAGCCCCAGCATTTT.

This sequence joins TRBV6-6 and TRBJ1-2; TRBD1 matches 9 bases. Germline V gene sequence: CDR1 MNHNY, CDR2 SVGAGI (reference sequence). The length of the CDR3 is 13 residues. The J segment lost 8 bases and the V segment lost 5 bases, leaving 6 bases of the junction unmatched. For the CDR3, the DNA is TGTGCCAGCAGTAAACAGGGGGCACAAGGCTACACCTTC. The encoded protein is CASSKQGAQGYTF.

CDR3 loop: CASSTGTAYNEQYF. The CDR3 region has the DNA TGTGCCAGCAGTACCGGGACAGCCTACAATGAGCAGTACTTC. V usage is TRBV12-3 or TRBV12-4 and J usage is TRBJ2-1; 7 bases align to TRBD1. The J call may be in error: the DNA end matches TRBJ2-7 better. The CDR3 consists of 14 residues.

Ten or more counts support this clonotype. The CDR3 here is CASSPTTYNEQFF. Here the CDR3 DNA reads TGTGCCAGCAGTCCGACTACATACAATGAGCAGTTCTTC. This rearrangement joins TRBV2 to TRBJ2-1; D perhaps matches TRBD2 (5 bases). Germline-derived CDR1 and CDR2 are SNHLY and FYNNEI. This CDR3 spans 13 amino acids. V lost 5 bases and J 4 bases, leaving 9 bases between the germline ends.

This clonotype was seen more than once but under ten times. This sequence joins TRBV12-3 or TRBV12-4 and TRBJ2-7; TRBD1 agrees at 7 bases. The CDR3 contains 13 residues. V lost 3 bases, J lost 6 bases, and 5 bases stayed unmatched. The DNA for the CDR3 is TGTGCCAGCAGTTTCGAGGGGGCTGGCGAGCAGTACTTC. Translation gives CASSFEGAGEQYF.

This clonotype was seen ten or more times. The CDR3 DNA reads as TGTGCCAGCAGCCTTAGCGGAGGACCCTACAATGAGCAGTTCTTC. Translating gives CASSLSGGPYNEQFF. V is TRBV4-2 and J is TRBJ2-1, with D possibly TRBD2 on 6 matching bases. Trimming pared 4 bases from V and 2 bases from J, leaving 12 bases between. CDR3 length: 15 residues. CDR1 is LGHNA, CDR2 YNFKEQ, per germline.

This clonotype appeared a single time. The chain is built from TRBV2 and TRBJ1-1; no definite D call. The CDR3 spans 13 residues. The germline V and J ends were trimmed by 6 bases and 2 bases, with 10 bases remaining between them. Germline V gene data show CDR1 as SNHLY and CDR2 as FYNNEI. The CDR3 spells CASRLGQNTEAFF. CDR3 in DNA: TGTGCCAGCAGGTTGGGCCAAAACACTGAAGCTTTCTTT.

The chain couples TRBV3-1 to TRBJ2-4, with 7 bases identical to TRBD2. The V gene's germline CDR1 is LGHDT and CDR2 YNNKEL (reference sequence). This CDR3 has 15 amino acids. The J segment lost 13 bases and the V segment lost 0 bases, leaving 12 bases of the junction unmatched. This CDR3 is CASSQDGTNSAEQYF. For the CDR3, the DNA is TGTGCCAGCAGCCAAGATGGGACTAACTCGGCGGAGCAGTACTTC.

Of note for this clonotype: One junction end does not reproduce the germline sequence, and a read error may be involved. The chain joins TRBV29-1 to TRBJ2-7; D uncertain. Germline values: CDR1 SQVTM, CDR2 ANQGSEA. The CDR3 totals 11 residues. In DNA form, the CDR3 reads TGCAGCGCCCGGGTCTCCTGCGAGCAGTACTTC. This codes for CSARVSCEQYF.

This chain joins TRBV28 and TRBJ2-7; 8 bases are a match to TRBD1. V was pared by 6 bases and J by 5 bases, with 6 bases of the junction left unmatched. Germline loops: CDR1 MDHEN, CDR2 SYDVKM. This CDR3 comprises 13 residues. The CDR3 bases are TGTGCCAGCAGAGGCAGGGGGCCACACGAGCAGTACTTC. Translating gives CASRGRGPHEQYF.